The 26 T cell receptor beta chains presented below share a single source sample, sequenced in a study of graft-versus-host responses after intestinal transplantation. These TCRs' antigens remain unknown. Data came from immunoSEQ multiplex PCR; TCRdb stores just in-frame clones and leaves some out. There are fewer than 65,000 clones in the sample; roughly 90% occur only once, and 0.62% lies in the top ten. The input for sequencing was unstimulated CD4+ T cells sorted from spleen or lymph node cells, taken before transplant. The receptors derive from a human donor who was the organ donor for an intestinal transplant.

The chain recombines TRBV28 with TRBJ2-1; tentatively, D is TRBD2 (6 bases). Deletions cut 5 bases from V and 2 bases from J, with 25 bases between. The CDR3 contains 19 residues. Germline CDR1 reads MDHEN; CDR2 reads SYDVKM. CDR3 bases: TGTGCCAGCAGTCCTTACGCCCCGAGTGGCGGGGATACCTACAATGAGCAGTTCTTC. Translated, it gives CASSPYAPSGGDTYNEQFF.

J is TRBJ1-5 and V is TRBV6-5, with 10 bases fitting TRBD1. CDR1 MNHEY and CDR2 SVGAGI come from the germline V gene. This CDR3 spans 12 amino acids. CDR3 residues: CATGQGTQPQHF. CDR3 DNA sequence: TGTGCTACGGGACAGGGGACTCAGCCCCAGCATTTT.

This CDR3 is CASKDPTGGYTF. CDR3 DNA sequence: TGCGCCAGCAAAGACCCGACGGGAGGCTACACCTTC. The chain uses TRBV10-2 and TRBJ1-2; D not certain. Germline V lookup: CDR1 WSHSY, CDR2 SAAADI. Trimming took off 7 bases at V and 8 bases at J, with 14 bases between the two ends. This CDR3 has 12 residues.

V and J are TRBV29-1 and TRBJ2-7; TRBD2 agrees at 12 bases. The CDR3 length is 15 residues. Germline CDR1 reads SQVTM; CDR2 reads ANQGSEA. Trimming at V came to 1 base and at J to 2 bases, leaving 3 bases not matched to a gene. The CDR3 DNA follows: TGCAGCGTTGAAGCTAGACTAGCGGGGGCCTACGAGCAGTACTTC. Amino acids: CSVEARLAGAYEQYF.

J is TRBJ2-3 and V is TRBV6-4; 7 bases are a match to TRBD2. V was clipped by 8 bases and J by 2 bases; unmatched bases: 7. Germline CDR1 and CDR2: MRHNA and SNTAGT. CDR3 size: 14 residues. The CDR3 reads CASASSGPTDTQYF. As DNA, the CDR3 is TGTGCCAGCGCTTCTAGCGGCCCCACAGATACGCAGTATTTT.

Note on this clone: The junction shows a germline mismatch at one end, possibly a read error. The V call is TRBV2, the J call TRBJ1-1, with D perhaps TRBD1 (5 bases). Germline V gene data show CDR1 as SNHLY and CDR2 as FYNNEI. This CDR3 is built from 12 residues. This CDR3 reads CASREDSLGAFF. The CDR3, as DNA: TGTGCCAGCAGGGAAGACAGCTTAGGAGCTTTCTTT.

This chain uses TRBV6-6 with TRBJ2-7, with 8 bases identical to TRBD1. The germline V gene has CDR1 MNHNY and CDR2 SVGAGI (reference sequence). CDR3 length: 15 residues. Trimming cost V 0 bases and J 3 bases; bases outside gene matches: 4. DNA of the CDR3: TGTGCCAGCAGTTACTCCGGGACAGGACACTACGAGCAGTACTTC. Protein: CASSYSGTGHYEQYF.

The V call is TRBV18, the J call TRBJ2-7, with D perhaps matching TRBD1 (6 bases). CDR1 KGHSH and CDR2 LQKENI come from the germline V gene. The CDR3 has 14 residues. V lost 4 bases and J 0 bases, leaving 10 bases between the germline ends. As DNA, the CDR3 is TGTGCCAGCTCACTCCGGGACACCTCCTACGAGCAGTACTTC. Translation: CASSLRDTSYEQYF.

The rearrangement joins TRBV28 to TRBJ2-7, with D maybe TRBD2 (6 bases). Germline assignment: CDR1 MDHEN and CDR2 SYDVKM. Trimming cost V 9 bases and J 3 bases, with 15 bases left between them. The CDR3 covers 13 residues. CDR3 sequence (DNA): TGTGCCAGTGCGGGGATTCGGGGCTACGAGCAGTACTTC. Its protein is CASAGIRGYEQYF.

V is TRBV4-3 and J is TRBJ2-5, with 9 bases matching TRBD2. This CDR3 contains 15 residues. Germline V gene data show CDR1 as LGHNA and CDR2 as YSLEER. After removal of 1 base from V and 2 bases from J, the junction contained 2 bases not matched to a gene. The CDR3 here is CASSQVGLAQETQYF. The CDR3 bases are TGCGCCAGCAGCCAAGTCGGACTAGCGCAAGAGACCCAGTACTTC.

The chain employs TRBV2 and TRBJ2-5; TRBD2 matches 9 bases. Germline CDR1 is SNHLY and CDR2 is FYNNEI. J was trimmed by 1 base and V by 0 bases; bases with no gene match: 3. The CDR3 extends over 16 amino acids. The CDR3 nucleotides are TGTGCCAGCAGTGAAGCGCGAGCGGGGGGCCAAGAGACCCAGTACTTC. This translates into CASSEARAGGQETQYF.

This clone was observed once. This chain links TRBV19 with TRBJ2-5, with D perhaps TRBD1 (6 bases). V was clipped by 4 bases and J by 4 bases, with 10 bases between them. The germline V gene has CDR1 LNHDA and CDR2 SQIVND (reference sequence). The CDR3 length is 13 residues. CDR3 coding DNA: TGTGCCAGTAGTAAGGACAGCTCAGAGACCCAGTACTTC. Translated: CASSKDSSETQYF. Variable domain in full (rest from reference TRBV19 and TRBJ2-5): DGGITQSPKYLFRKEGQNVTLSCEQNLNHDAMYWYRQDPGQGLRLIYYSQIVNDFQKGDIAEGYSVSREKKESFPLTVTSAQKNPTAFYLCASSKDSSETQYFGPGTRLLVL.

This clone was recorded a few times. The chain employs TRBV28 and TRBJ2-1; D is possibly TRBD2 (7 bases). The germline V gene encodes CDR1 MDHEN and CDR2 SYDVKM. With 5 bases removed from V and 7 bases from J, the gap between germline ends came to 18 bases. The CDR3 is made up of 15 amino acids. The CDR3 coding sequence is TGTGCCAGCAGTACCTCGGGGGAGGGGGGAAATGAGCAGTTCTTC. It encodes CASSTSGEGGNEQFF.

The chain carries TRBV7-2 and TRBJ2-2, with D perhaps matching TRBD1 (5 bases). CDR3 length: 14 amino acids. Germline lookup yields CDR1 SGHTA and CDR2 FQGNSA. V was trimmed by 4 bases and J by 3 bases, leaving 9 bases between them. CDR3 DNA: TGTGCCAGCAGCTGGCAGGGATACACCGGGGAGCTGTTTTTT. Amino acid sequence: CASSWQGYTGELFF.

The rearrangement joins TRBV19 to TRBJ1-5; D perhaps matches TRBD1 (5 bases). Germline lookup yields CDR1 LNHDA and CDR2 SQIVND (reference sequence). CDR3 size: 15 residues. Trimming took 3 bases from V and 1 from J, leaving 10 bases between them. The CDR3 DNA is TGTGCCAGTAGTATTGGGGGAGGCAGCAATCAGCCCCAGCATTTT. As protein: CASSIGGGSNQPQHF. The whole variable domain, filled in from reference TRBV19 and TRBJ1-5, reads DGGITQSPKYLFRKEGQNVTLSCEQNLNHDAMYWYRQDPGQGLRLIYYSQIVNDFQKGDIAEGYSVSREKKESFPLTVTSAQKNPTAFYLCASSIGGGSNQPQHFGDGTRLSIL.

The V gene is TRBV19, the J gene TRBJ2-7, with TRBD1 as a possible D gene (6 bases). CDR1 and CDR2 from the germline V gene are LNHDA and SQIVND (reference sequence). The V gene lost 5 bases and the J gene lost 4 bases, with 6 bases spanning the gap. The CDR3 loop spans 11 amino acids. The CDR3 loop is CASSQGYEQYF. The CDR3 coding sequence is TGTGCCAGTAGTCAGGGGTACGAGCAGTACTTC.

The chain combines TRBV30 with TRBJ2-3, with TRBD2 matching 11 bases. After removal of 0 bases from V and 4 bases from J, the junction contained 9 bases not matched to a gene. This CDR3 is 17 amino acids long. Germline assignment: CDR1 GTSNPN and CDR2 SVGIG (reference sequence). The CDR3 coding sequence is TGTGCCTGGAGTGTTGATTCCCCGGGACTAGCGGCAGATACGCAGTATTTT. The encoded protein is CAWSVDSPGLAADTQYF.

The chain has TRBV9 and TRBJ1-4, with 9 bases aligning to TRBD1. This CDR3 spans 14 amino acids. After removal of 3 bases from V and 4 bases from J, the junction contained 1 base not matched to a gene. Germline values: CDR1 SGDLS, CDR2 YYNGEE. CDR3 sequence: CASSAGQGNEKLFF. For the CDR3, the DNA is TGTGCCAGCAGCGCGGGACAGGGTAATGAAAAACTGTTTTTT.

This chain links TRBV4-1 with TRBJ1-1, with 9 positions matching TRBD1. The V gene's germline CDR1 is MGHRA and CDR2 YSYEKL. The CDR3 totals 15 residues. V trimming: 6 bases; J trimming: 5 bases; junction bases outside the gene matches: 10. In DNA form, the CDR3 reads TGCGCCAGCAGGGCAACCGGGGGACAGGGAACTGAAGCTTTCTTT. Its translation: CASRATGGQGTEAFF.

The rearrangement uses TRBV5-6 and TRBJ1-3; D uncertain. Per the germline V gene, CDR1 is SGHDT and CDR2 is YYEEEE. CDR3 length: 12 amino acids. Trimming took off 3 bases at V and 4 bases at J, with 5 bases between the two ends. The CDR3 sequence is CASSSVGNTIYF. The CDR3 DNA is TGTGCCAGCAGCTCGGTAGGAAACACCATATATTTT.

The gene calls are TRBV28 and TRBJ1-1; 11 positions match TRBD1. The CDR3 loop spans 14 amino acids. Trimming took 6 bases from V and 3 from J; bases not matched to a gene: 3. In germline, CDR1 is MDHEN, CDR2 SYDVKM. Written as DNA, the CDR3 is TGTGCCAGCAGGACGGGACAGGGGGACACTGAAGCTTTCTTT. Amino acid sequence: CASRTGQGDTEAFF.

This chain joins TRBV6-5 and TRBJ2-7; the D gene is possibly TRBD1 (5 bases). The CDR3 contains 13 residues. Germline V lookup: CDR1 MNHEY, CDR2 SVGAGI. V lost 6 bases and J lost 3, with 12 bases in between. In DNA form, the CDR3 reads TGTGCCAGCAGCAAAGCCAGGGACTACGAGCAGTACTTC. Translation gives CASSKARDYEQYF.

V gene TRBV5-4 combines with J gene TRBJ2-5, with 8 bases matching TRBD2. This CDR3 contains 14 residues. Germline CDR1 reads SGHNT; CDR2 reads YYREEE (reference sequence). The V gene end was trimmed by 0 bases and the J gene end by 5 bases; junction bases not matched to a gene: 3. CDR3 in amino acids: CASSLVRGGETQYF. CDR3 nucleotide sequence: TGTGCCAGCAGCTTGGTCCGGGGGGGGGAGACCCAGTACTTC.

The sample holds one count of this clone. V and J are TRBV6-1 and TRBJ2-1; 8 bases map to TRBD1. The CDR3 spans 15 residues. V lost 6 bases, J lost 3 bases, and 7 bases stayed unmatched. In germline, CDR1 is MNHNS, CDR2 SASEGT. The CDR3 spells CASSVGTGNYNEQFF. The CDR3 DNA is TGTGCCAGCAGCGTCGGGACAGGCAACTACAATGAGCAGTTCTTC.

The chain couples TRBV5-1 to TRBJ2-5; a weak D match, TRBD2 (6 bases). Germline V lookup: CDR1 SGHRS, CDR2 YFSETQ. Trimming cost V 4 bases and J 3 bases, with 19 bases left between them. CDR3 length equals 16 residues. The CDR3, as DNA: TGCGCCAGCAGCCCCATGTGGCGGGAAGGGGAAGAGACCCAGTACTTC. It codes for CASSPMWREGEETQYF.

Of note for this clone: Distinct nucleotide sequences in the sample also encode this CDR3. The genes are TRBV2 and TRBJ2-7; D perhaps matches TRBD1 (5 bases). Trimming stripped 4 bases from V and 4 bases from J, with 17 bases between. Per the germline V gene, CDR1 is SNHLY and CDR2 is FYNNEI. The CDR3 totals 15 residues. The CDR3 nucleotides read TGTGCCAGCAGTGGGGGTAAAGCAGGGTTTTACGAGCAGTACTTC. Encoded protein: CASSGGKAGFYEQYF.